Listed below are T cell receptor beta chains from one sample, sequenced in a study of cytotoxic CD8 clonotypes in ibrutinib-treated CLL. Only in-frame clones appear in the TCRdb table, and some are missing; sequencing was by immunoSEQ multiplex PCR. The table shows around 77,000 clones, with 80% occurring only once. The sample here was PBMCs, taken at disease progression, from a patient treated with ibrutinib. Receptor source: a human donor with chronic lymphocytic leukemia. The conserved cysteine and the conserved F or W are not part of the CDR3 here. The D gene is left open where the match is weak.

ASSTLRDEETQY	TRBJ2-5	TRBV11-2	.
ASSMGLAGVYEQY	TRBJ2-7	TRBV5-1	TRBD2
AISESRGGRELF	TRBJ2-2	TRBV10-3	.
ASSLGQLFAGTQY	TRBJ2-3	TRBV7-2	.
ASSGAPRVGIQPQH	TRBJ1-5	TRBV6-1	.
AWSVLSGTSTDTQY	TRBJ2-3	TRBV30	.
ASSREPGAIYYEQY	TRBJ2-7	TRBV21-1	.
ASSTQGTNTEAF	TRBJ1-1	TRBV5-1	.
ASSESGYTEAF	TRBJ1-1	TRBV25-1	.
ASSEVGGPGDVNSPLH	TRBJ1-6	TRBV6-1	.
ASSYSMGGYTEAF	TRBJ1-1	TRBV6-5	.
ASGTAAASSYNEQF	TRBJ2-1	TRBV12-5	.
ASSVLGQNNQPQH	TRBJ1-5	TRBV2	TRBD1
ASSDTRQETQY	TRBJ2-5	TRBV2	.
ASSFGDLAVSF	TRBJ2-1	TRBV7-3	.
ASSHLGQGEAF	TRBJ1-1	TRBV4-2	TRBD1
SGKGTYTDTQY	TRBJ2-3	TRBV29-1	.
ASSMTSGSTGELF	TRBJ2-2	TRBV5-1	TRBD2
ASSGGTTGANVLT	TRBJ2-6	TRBV25-1	TRBD2
ASSSRLAGAPHEQY	TRBJ2-7	TRBV7-3	TRBD2
ASSKGQGGDGELF	TRBJ2-2	TRBV21-1	.
ASSSQVRYGYT	TRBJ1-2	TRBV19	.
ASSVGGSLEGYT	TRBJ1-2	TRBV9	.
ASSIRGYGEQF	TRBJ2-1	TRBV19	.
ASSEGRGPGQPQH	TRBJ1-5	TRBV6-1	TRBD1
ASRGPLSQH	TRBJ1-5	TRBV28	.
ASSHEGRIYGYT	TRBJ1-2	TRBV19	.
ASSYSTGGSYEQY	TRBJ2-7	TRBV6-5	.
ASSSLSVGYT	TRBJ1-2	TRBV5-4	.